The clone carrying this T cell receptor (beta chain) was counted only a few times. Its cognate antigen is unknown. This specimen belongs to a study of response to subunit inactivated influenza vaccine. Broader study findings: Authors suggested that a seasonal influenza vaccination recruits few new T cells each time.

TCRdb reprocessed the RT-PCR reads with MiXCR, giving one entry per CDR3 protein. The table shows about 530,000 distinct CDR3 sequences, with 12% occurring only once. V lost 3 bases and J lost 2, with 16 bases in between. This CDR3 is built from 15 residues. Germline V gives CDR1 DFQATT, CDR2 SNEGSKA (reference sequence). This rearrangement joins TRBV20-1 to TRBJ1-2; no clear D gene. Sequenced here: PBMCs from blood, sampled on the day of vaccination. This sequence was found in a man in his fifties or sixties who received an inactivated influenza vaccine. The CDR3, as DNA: TGCAGTGCTAGTGTCATTATCGGCGGAAACTATGGCTACACCTTC. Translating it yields CSASVIIGGNYGYTF.